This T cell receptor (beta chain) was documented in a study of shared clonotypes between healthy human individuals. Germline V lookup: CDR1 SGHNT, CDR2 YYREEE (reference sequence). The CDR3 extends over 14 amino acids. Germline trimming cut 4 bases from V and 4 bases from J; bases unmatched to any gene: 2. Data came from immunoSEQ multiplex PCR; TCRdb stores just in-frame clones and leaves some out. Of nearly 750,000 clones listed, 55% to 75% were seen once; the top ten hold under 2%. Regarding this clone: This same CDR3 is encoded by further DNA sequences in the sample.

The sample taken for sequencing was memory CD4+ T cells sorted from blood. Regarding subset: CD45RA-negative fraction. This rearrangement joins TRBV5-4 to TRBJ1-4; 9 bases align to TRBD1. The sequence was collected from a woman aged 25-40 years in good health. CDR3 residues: CASSQDRGNEKLFF. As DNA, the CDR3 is TGTGCCAGCAGCCAGGACAGGGGTAATGAAAAACTGTTTTTT.